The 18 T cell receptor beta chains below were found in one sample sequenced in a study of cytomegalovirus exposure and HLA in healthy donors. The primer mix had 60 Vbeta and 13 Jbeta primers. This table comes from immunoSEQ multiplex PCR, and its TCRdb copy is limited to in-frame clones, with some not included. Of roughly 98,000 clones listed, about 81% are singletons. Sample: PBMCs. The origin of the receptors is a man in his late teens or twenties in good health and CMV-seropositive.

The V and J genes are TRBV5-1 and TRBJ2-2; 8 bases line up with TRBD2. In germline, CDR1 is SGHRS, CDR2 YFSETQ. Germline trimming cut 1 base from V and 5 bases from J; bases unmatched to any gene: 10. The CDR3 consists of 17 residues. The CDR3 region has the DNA TGCGCCAGCAGCTTGAAGAAGACTAGCGCTAGTACCGGGGAGCTGTTTTTT. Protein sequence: CASSLKKTSASTGELFF.

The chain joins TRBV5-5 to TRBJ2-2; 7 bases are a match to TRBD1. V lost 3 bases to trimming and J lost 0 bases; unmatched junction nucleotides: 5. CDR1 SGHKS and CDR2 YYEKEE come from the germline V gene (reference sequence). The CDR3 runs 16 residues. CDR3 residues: CASSWGRGSNTGELFF. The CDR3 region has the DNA TGTGCCAGCAGCTGGGGCAGGGGGTCGAACACCGGGGAGCTGTTTTTT. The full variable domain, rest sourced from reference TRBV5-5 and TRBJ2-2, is DAGVTQSPTHLIKTRGQQVTLRCSPISGHKSVSWYQQVLGQGPQFIFQYYEKEERGRGNFPDRFSARQFPNYSSELNVNALLLGDSALYLCASSWGRGSNTGELFFGEGSRLTVL.

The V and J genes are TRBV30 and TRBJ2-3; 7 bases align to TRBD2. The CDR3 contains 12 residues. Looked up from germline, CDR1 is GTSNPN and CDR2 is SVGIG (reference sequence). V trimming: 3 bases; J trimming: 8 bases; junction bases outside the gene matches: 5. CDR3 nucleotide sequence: TGTGCCTGGAGAATTACGGGGGGTACGCAGTATTTT. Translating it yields CAWRITGGTQYF.

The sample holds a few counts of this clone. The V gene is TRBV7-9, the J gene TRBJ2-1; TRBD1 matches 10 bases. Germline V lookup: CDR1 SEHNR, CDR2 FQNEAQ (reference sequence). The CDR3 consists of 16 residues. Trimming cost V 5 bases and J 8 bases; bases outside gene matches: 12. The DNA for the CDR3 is TGTGCCAGCAGCCCGCCGGGGACAGGGGAGGGGGATGAGCAGTTCTTC. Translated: CASSPPGTGEGDEQFF.

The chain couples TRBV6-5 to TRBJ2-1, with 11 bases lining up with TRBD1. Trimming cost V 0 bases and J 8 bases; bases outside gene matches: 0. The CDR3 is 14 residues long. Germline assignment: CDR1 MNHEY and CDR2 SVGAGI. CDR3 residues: CASSYSGQGDEQFF. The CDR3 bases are TGTGCCAGCAGTTACTCGGGACAGGGGGATGAGCAGTTCTTC.

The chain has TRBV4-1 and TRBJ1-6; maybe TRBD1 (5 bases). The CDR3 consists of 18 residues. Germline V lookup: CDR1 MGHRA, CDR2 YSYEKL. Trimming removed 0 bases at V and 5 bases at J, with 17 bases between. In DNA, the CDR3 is TGCGCCAGCAGCCAAGATGGGGGGACCGCCGGAAATAATTCACCCCTCCACTTT. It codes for CASSQDGGTAGNNSPLHF.

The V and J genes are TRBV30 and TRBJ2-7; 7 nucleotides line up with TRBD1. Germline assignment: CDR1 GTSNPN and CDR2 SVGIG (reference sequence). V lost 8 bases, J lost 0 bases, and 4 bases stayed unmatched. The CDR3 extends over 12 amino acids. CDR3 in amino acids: CALNRGSYEQYF. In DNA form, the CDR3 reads TGTGCCCTAAACAGGGGCTCCTACGAGCAGTACTTC.

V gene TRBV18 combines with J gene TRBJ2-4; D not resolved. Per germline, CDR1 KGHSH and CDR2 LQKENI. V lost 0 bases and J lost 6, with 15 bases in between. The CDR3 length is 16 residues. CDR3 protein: CASSPPVGQAGNIQYF. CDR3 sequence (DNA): TGTGCCAGCTCACCACCGGTGGGCCAGGCTGGAAACATTCAGTACTTC.

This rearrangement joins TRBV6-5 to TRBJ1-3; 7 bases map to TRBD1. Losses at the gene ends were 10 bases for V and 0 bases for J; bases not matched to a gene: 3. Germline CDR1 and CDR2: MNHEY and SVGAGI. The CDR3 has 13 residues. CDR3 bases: TGTGCCACACGGACAGGCTCTGGAAACACCATATATTTT. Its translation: CATRTGSGNTIYF.

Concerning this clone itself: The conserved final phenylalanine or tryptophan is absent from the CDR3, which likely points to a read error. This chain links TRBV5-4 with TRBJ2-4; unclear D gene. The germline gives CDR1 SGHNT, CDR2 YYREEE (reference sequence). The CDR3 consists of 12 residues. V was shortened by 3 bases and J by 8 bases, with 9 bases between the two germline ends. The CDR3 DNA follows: TGTGCCAGCAGCTCGCGTGGTGACATTCAGTACGTC. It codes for CASSSRGDIQYV.

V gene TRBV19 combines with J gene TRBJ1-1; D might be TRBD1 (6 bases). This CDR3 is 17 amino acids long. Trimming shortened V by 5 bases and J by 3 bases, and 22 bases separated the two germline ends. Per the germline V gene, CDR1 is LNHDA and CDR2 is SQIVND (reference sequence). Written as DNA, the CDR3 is TGTGCCAGTAGTGGTACAGGGTTCCTTAACGCATACACTGAAGCTTTCTTT. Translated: CASSGTGFLNAYTEAFF.

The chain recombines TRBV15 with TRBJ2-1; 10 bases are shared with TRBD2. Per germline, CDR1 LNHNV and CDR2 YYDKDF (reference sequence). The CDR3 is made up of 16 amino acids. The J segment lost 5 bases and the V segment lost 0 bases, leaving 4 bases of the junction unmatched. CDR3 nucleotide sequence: TGTGCCACCAGCAGAGATAACAGCGGGGGGGACAATGAGCAGTTCTTC. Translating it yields CATSRDNSGGDNEQFF.

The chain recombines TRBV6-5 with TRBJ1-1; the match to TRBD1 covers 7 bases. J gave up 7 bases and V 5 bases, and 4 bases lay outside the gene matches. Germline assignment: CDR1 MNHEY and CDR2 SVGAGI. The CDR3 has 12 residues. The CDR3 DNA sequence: TGTGCCAGCAGTCGCGGACAGGTTGAAGCTTTCTTT. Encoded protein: CASSRGQVEAFF.

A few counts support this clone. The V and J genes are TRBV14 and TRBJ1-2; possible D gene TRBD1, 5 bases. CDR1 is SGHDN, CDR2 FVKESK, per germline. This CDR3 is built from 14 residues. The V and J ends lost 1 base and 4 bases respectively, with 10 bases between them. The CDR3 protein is CASSQVTGTYGYTF. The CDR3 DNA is TGTGCCAGCAGCCAAGTAACAGGCACCTATGGCTACACCTTC.

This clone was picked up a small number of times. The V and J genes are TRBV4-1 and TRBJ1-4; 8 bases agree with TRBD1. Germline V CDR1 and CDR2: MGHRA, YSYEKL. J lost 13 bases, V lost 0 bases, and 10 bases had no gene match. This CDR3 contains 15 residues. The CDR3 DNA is TGCGCCAGCAGCCAAGAGGGGACAGGTCCTTCGGGACTGTTTTTT. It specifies CASSQEGTGPSGLFF.

In DNA form, the CDR3 reads TGCAGCGTGGGTAGACAGGGGGTTAACGGGGAGCTGTTTTTT. Protein sequence: CSVGRQGVNGELFF. The genes are TRBV29-1 and TRBJ2-2; TRBD1 matches 9 bases. CDR1 is SQVTM and CDR2 is ANQGSEA in the germline V gene. V trimming: 6 bases; J trimming: 7 bases; junction bases outside the gene matches: 9. This CDR3 contains 14 residues.

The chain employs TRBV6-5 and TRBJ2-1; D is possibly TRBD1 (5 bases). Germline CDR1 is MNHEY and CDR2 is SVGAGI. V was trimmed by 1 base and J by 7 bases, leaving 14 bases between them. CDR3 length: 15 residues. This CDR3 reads CASSYYQGTENEQFF. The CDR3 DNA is TGTGCCAGCAGTTACTATCAGGGAACTGAAAATGAGCAGTTCTTC.

CDR3 nucleotide sequence: TGTGCCAGCAGTGTTTTAGGGGCTAACTATGGCTACACCTTC. This codes for CASSVLGANYGYTF. V usage is TRBV2 and J usage is TRBJ1-2, with D possibly matching TRBD1 (5 bases). The CDR3 length is 14 residues. V lost 4 bases and J lost 0, with 9 bases in between. Germline V gene data show CDR1 as SNHLY and CDR2 as FYNNEI.